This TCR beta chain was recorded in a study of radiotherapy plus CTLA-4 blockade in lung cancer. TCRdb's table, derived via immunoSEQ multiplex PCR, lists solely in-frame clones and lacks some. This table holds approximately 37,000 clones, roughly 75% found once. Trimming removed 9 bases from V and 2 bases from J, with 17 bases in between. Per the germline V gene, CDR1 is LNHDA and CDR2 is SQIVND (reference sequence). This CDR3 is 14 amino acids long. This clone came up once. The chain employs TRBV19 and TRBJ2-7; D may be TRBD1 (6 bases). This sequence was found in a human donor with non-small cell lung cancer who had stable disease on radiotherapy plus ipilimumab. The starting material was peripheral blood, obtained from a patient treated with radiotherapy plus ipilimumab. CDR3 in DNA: TGTGCCAGCACCCTCGGGCCAGGGGCCTACGAGCAGTACTTC. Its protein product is CASTLGPGAYEQYF.